This passage covers 15 T cell receptor beta chains from one sample sequenced in a study of response to subunit inactivated influenza vaccine. TCRdb reanalysed the RT-PCR reads using MiXCR and keeps one entry per CDR3 protein. The data hold about 780,000 distinct CDR3 sequences, with roughly 18% observed a single time. The specimen was PBMCs from blood, collected 5 to 6 days after vaccination. All receptors come from a man between 50 and 59 years old who received an inactivated influenza vaccine.

This clonotype was seen a few times. This chain links TRBV7-6 with TRBJ2-3, with D unclear. In germline, CDR1 is SGHVS, CDR2 FNYEAQ. The V end was cut by 2 bases, the J end by 2 bases, with 20 bases between. CDR3 length equals 18 residues. In DNA, the CDR3 is TGTGCCAGCAGCTTAACCTCCCACGGCGAAACATTCACAGATACGCAGTATTTT. Residues: CASSLTSHGETFTDTQYF.

In this sample, this clonotype turned up a few times. The chain has TRBV5-1 and TRBJ2-5; TRBD2 agrees at 10 bases. The CDR3 is made up of 20 amino acids. Germline V CDR1 and CDR2: SGHRS, YFSETQ. V trimming: 0 bases; J trimming: 0 bases; junction bases outside the gene matches: 14. In DNA, the CDR3 is TGCGCCAGCAGCTTGGTCCGCGTGACTAGCGGGTCGAGGTACCAAGAGACCCAGTACTTC. Protein product: CASSLVRVTSGSRYQETQYF.

This clonotype was found a few times. This chain joins TRBV20-1 and TRBJ1-5; D is perhaps TRBD1 (5 bases). V shed 6 bases and J shed 4 bases, with 10 bases lying between them. This CDR3 region has 12 residues. Germline lookup yields CDR1 DFQATT and CDR2 SNEGSKA (reference sequence). CDR3 sequence: CSAQGANQPQHF. In DNA, the CDR3 is TGCAGTGCCCAGGGTGCGAATCAGCCCCAGCATTTT.

This clonotype was seen a handful of times. The chain joins TRBV7-9 to TRBJ2-4; the match to TRBD2 covers 9 bases. The CDR3 has 12 residues. Trimming cost V 3 bases and J 15 bases; bases outside gene matches: 6. The germline V gene encodes CDR1 SEHNR and CDR2 FQNEAQ (reference sequence). CDR3 region: CASSFRTSVVYF. Written as DNA, the CDR3 is TGTGCCAGCAGCTTCCGGACTAGCGTTGTGTACTTC.

In this sample, this clonotype turned up a few times. This chain links TRBV4-2 with TRBJ2-7; 7 bases line up with TRBD1. V trimming: 1 base; J trimming: 4 bases; junction bases outside the gene matches: 1. Germline-derived CDR1 and CDR2 are LGHNA and YNFKEQ. The CDR3 loop spans 13 amino acids. The CDR3 is CASSQAGQYEQYF. CDR3 nucleotides: TGTGCCAGCAGCCAAGCGGGACAGTACGAGCAGTACTTC.

There are many counts of this clonotype. The V call is TRBV29-1, the J call TRBJ2-7, with TRBD1 as a possible D gene (6 bases). V lost 6 bases and J 6 bases, leaving 12 bases between the germline ends. CDR1 is SQVTM, CDR2 ANQGSEA, per germline. This CDR3 is 11 amino acids long. The DNA of the CDR3 is TGCAGCGTGGGGGACACCCTCGAGCAGTACTTC. The encoded protein is CSVGDTLEQYF.

The rearrangement joins TRBV29-1 to TRBJ2-3; 13 bases align to TRBD2. From germline, CDR1 is SQVTM and CDR2 ANQGSEA. Trimming took 6 bases from V and 10 from J; bases not matched to a gene: 7. The CDR3 is 13 residues long. The CDR3, as DNA: TGCAGCGTGGGACTAGCGGGACCCCGGTCGCAGTATTTT. Translation: CSVGLAGPRSQYF.

The chain links TRBV12-3 or TRBV12-4 to TRBJ1-1; D not certain. The CDR3 totals 13 residues. V gave up 3 bases and J gave up 4 bases, with 9 bases separating them. CDR3 sequence reads: CASSFARVTEAFF. Written as DNA, the CDR3 is TGTGCCAGCAGTTTCGCCCGGGTCACTGAAGCTTTCTTT.

The chain carries TRBV24-1 and TRBJ2-1, with 7 positions matching TRBD2. The CDR3 runs 15 residues. J was trimmed by 6 bases and V by 4 bases; bases with no gene match: 8. From germline, CDR1 is KGHDR and CDR2 SFDVKD. DNA for the CDR3: TGTGCCACCAGTGACTTGGGACTAACGTCCAATGAGCAGTTCTTC. It translates to CATSDLGLTSNEQFF.

This clonotype occurred a few times. The chain links TRBV5-6 to TRBJ2-7; D is undetermined. CDR1 and CDR2 from the germline V gene are SGHDT and YYEEEE. Trimming left V 2 bases short and J 0 bases short, with 6 bases between. The CDR3 consists of 13 residues. CDR3 coding DNA: TGTGCCAGCAGCTTAATAGACTCCTACGAGCAGTACTTC. It translates to CASSLIDSYEQYF.

The table lists this clonotype with a few counts. The gene calls are TRBV12-3 or TRBV12-4 and TRBJ1-4; D remains ambiguous. This CDR3 has 14 amino acids. Between the trimmed V and J ends, which lost 6 bases and 8 bases, there was a span of 16 bases. The CDR3 here is CASSRSELGEKLFF. In DNA form, the CDR3 reads TGTGCCAGCAGCCGCTCAGAATTGGGAGAAAAACTGTTTTTT.

The chain uses TRBV20-1 and TRBJ2-3, with 11 bases matching TRBD2. Unmatched junction bases numbered 7, after V lost 1 base and J lost 4 bases. CDR3 length: 16 residues. Germline-derived CDR1 and CDR2 are DFQATT and SNEGSKA (reference sequence). In DNA form, the CDR3 reads TGCAGTGCTAGAGGGAAAACTAGCGGGAGCCCAGATACGCAGTATTTT. Translation: CSARGKTSGSPDTQYF.

This clonotype was seen many times. This sequence joins TRBV5-5 and TRBJ1-5; D ambiguous. In germline, CDR1 is SGHKS, CDR2 YYEKEE (reference sequence). Trimming shortened V by 7 bases and J by 0 bases, and 11 bases separated the two germline ends. The CDR3 is 14 residues long. CDR3 sequence: CASSREFSNQPQHF. The CDR3 coding sequence is TGTGCCAGCTCGCGGGAATTTAGCAATCAGCCCCAGCATTTT.

The gene calls are TRBV12-3 or TRBV12-4 and TRBJ2-5; possibly TRBD1 for D (6 bases). The CDR3 spans 13 residues. V was shortened by 3 bases and J by 9 bases, with 14 bases between the two germline ends. The CDR3 nucleotides are TGTGCCAGCAGTTTTAACAGGGCTGGGGCCCAGTACTTC. Protein: CASSFNRAGAQYF.

This clonotype came up a few times. The chain has TRBV7-2 and TRBJ1-2, with TRBD1 identical over 9 bases. This CDR3 comprises 15 residues. Germline CDR1 SGHTA, CDR2 FQGNSA. V was clipped by 5 bases and J by 5 bases; unmatched bases: 9. CDR3: CASSPGTGKWYGYTF. The DNA of the CDR3 is TGTGCCAGCAGCCCCGGGACAGGGAAGTGGTATGGCTACACCTTC. The variable domain in full, completed from reference TRBV7-2 and TRBJ1-2, reads GAGVSQSPSNKVTEKGKDVELRCDPISGHTALYWYRQSLGQGLEFLIYFQGNSAPDKSGLPSDRFSAERTGGSVSTLTIQRTQQEDSAVYLCASSPGTGKWYGYTFGSGTRLTVV.